Following are 27 T cell receptor beta chains from one sample sequenced in a study of response to subunit inactivated influenza vaccine. Each CDR3 protein is one row after TCRdb ran MiXCR on the RT-PCR reads. The sample has hundreds of thousands of distinct CDR3 sequences; roughly 22% are singletons. The sample here was PBMCs from blood, taken roughly 20 months after vaccination. The receptor source for this set is a man aged 50 to 69 who received an inactivated influenza vaccine.

This clonotype appeared a few times. V gene TRBV20-1 combines with J gene TRBJ2-3; D is tentatively TRBD1 or TRBD2 (5 bases each). CDR3 length: 13 residues. Germline V lookup: CDR1 DFQATT, CDR2 SNEGSKA (reference sequence). V gave up 6 bases and J gave up 6 bases, with 16 bases separating them. CDR3 residues: CSAGTRRGDTQYF. CDR3 DNA: TGCAGTGCAGGGACCCGCCGGGGCGATACGCAGTATTTT.

Only a few counts were recorded for this clonotype. The genes are TRBV6-2 or TRBV6-3 and TRBJ1-4; the D gene is possibly TRBD1 (6 bases). Looked up from germline, CDR1 is MNHEY and CDR2 is SVGEGT. Trimming removed 6 bases from V and 0 bases from J, with 14 bases in between. The CDR3 covers 16 residues. The CDR3: CASSDAPGATNEKLFF. CDR3 nucleotide sequence: TGTGCCAGCAGCGACGCGCCAGGGGCAACTAATGAAAAACTGTTTTTT.

This clonotype was counted at least ten times. The chain joins TRBV28 to TRBJ2-2, with 8 bases lining up with TRBD2. The CDR3 totals 15 residues. J was trimmed by 1 base and V by 8 bases; bases with no gene match: 6. The V gene's germline CDR1 is MDHEN and CDR2 SYDVKM. CDR3 sequence: CASSGGPMNTGELFF. Written as DNA, the CDR3 is TGTGCCAGCTCGGGGGGGCCCATGAACACCGGGGAGCTGTTTTTT.

The chain has TRBV24-1 and TRBJ2-2; tentatively, D is TRBD2 (6 bases). Trimming pared 4 bases from V and 9 bases from J, leaving 14 bases between. The CDR3 is 14 residues long. Germline CDR1 and CDR2: KGHDR and SFDVKD. For the CDR3, the DNA is TGTGCCACCAGTGAAAGCGCGGGGCGCCGGGAGCTGTTTTTT. This encodes CATSESAGRRELFF.

This clonotype was detected a few times. This sequence joins TRBV5-1 and TRBJ2-1; 8 bases align to TRBD2. Germline V gives CDR1 SGHRS, CDR2 YFSETQ. J gave up 6 bases and V 0 bases, and 5 bases lay outside the gene matches. This CDR3 is 15 amino acids long. CDR3 bases: TGCGCCAGCAGCTTGGATAGTAGCGGGGTCAATGAGCAGTTCTTC. Protein product: CASSLDSSGVNEQFF.

The V and J genes are TRBV20-1 and TRBJ1-2; 8 nucleotides agree with TRBD1. The CDR3 runs 12 residues. J lost 7 bases, V lost 6 bases, and 7 bases had no gene match. Per germline, CDR1 DFQATT and CDR2 SNEGSKA (reference sequence). CDR3 DNA: TGCAGTGCCCCGGACAGGGTTGGTGGCTACACCTTC. The encoded protein is CSAPDRVGGYTF.

This clonotype has ten or more counts. This sequence joins TRBV7-9 and TRBJ1-1, with D uncertain. Per the germline V gene, CDR1 is SEHNR and CDR2 is FQNEAQ (reference sequence). CDR3 length: 13 residues. Deletions cut 6 bases from V and 1 base from J, with 9 bases between. CDR3 region: CASRPQKNTEAFF. CDR3 DNA: TGTGCCAGCAGACCACAGAAGAACACTGAAGCTTTCTTT.

The CDR3 sequence: CASSNRGGPDTQYF. Written as DNA, the CDR3 is TGTGCCAGCAGCAACCGAGGCGGACCAGATACGCAGTATTTT. The genes are TRBV21-1 and TRBJ2-3. TRBV21-1 counts as a pseudogene. The CDR3 has 14 residues.

The chain is built from TRBV4-2 and TRBJ2-5; D unresolved. The V end was cut by 0 bases, the J end by 1 base, with 9 bases between. There are 15 residues in the CDR3. The germline V gene encodes CDR1 LGHNA and CDR2 YNFKEQ. The CDR3 DNA reads TGTGCCAGCAGCCAAGAATCTTACAGCCAAGAGACCCAGTACTTC. Translated: CASSQESYSQETQYF.

The chain joins TRBV5-1 to TRBJ2-2, with D unclear. This CDR3 is built from 12 residues. The V end was cut by 6 bases, the J end by 3 bases, with 6 bases between. Germline V gene sequence: CDR1 SGHRS, CDR2 YFSETQ. DNA for the CDR3: TGCGCCAGCAATGGTGACACCGGGGAGCTGTTTTTT. This encodes CASNGDTGELFF.

The chain couples TRBV20-1 to TRBJ2-7; 10 positions match TRBD2. J gave up 0 bases and V 1 base, and 6 bases lay outside the gene matches. This CDR3 contains 16 residues. Germline lookup yields CDR1 DFQATT and CDR2 SNEGSKA (reference sequence). Written as DNA, the CDR3 is TGCAGTGCTAGAGGGGTCCTAGCGGGGGTCTCCTACGAGCAGTACTTC. Amino acid sequence: CSARGVLAGVSYEQYF.

This clonotype was detected only a few times. V usage is TRBV9 and J usage is TRBJ1-2, with D possibly TRBD1 on 6 matching bases. Trimming left V 0 bases short and J 3 bases short, with 9 bases between. The germline CDR1 and CDR2 sequences are SGDLS and YYNGEE. The CDR3 is 14 amino acids. In nucleotides, the CDR3 is TGTGCCAGCAGCGTAGATCAGGGGCACTATGGCTACACCTTC. Translated: CASSVDQGHYGYTF.

Many counts were recorded for this clonotype. The DNA of the CDR3 is TGTGCCTGGGACGCATATTACACTGAAGCTTTCTTT. Translated: CAWDAYYTEAFF. The gene calls are TRBV30 and TRBJ1-1; D remains unclear. Germline CDR1 is GTSNPN and CDR2 is SVGIG (reference sequence). Trimming left V 5 bases short and J 3 bases short, with 10 bases between. There are 12 residues in the CDR3.

CDR3 in DNA: TGTGCCAGCAGCTTAGGGGGAGGAGGGAGCACTGAAGCTTTCTTT. It yields the protein CASSLGGGGSTEAFF. The chain couples TRBV7-2 to TRBJ1-1; D remains ambiguous. The CDR3 runs to 15 residues. CDR1 SGHTA and CDR2 FQGNSA come from the germline V gene. Between the trimmed V and J ends, which lost 1 base and 4 bases, there was a span of 13 bases.

The V and J genes are TRBV29-1 and TRBJ1-1; tentative D call: TRBD1 (6 bases). V gave up 6 bases and J gave up 1 base, with 12 bases separating them. Germline CDR1 SQVTM, CDR2 ANQGSEA. This CDR3 is 13 amino acids long. CDR3 protein: CSVLRGGNTEAFF. CDR3 in DNA: TGCAGCGTGCTGAGGGGGGGGAACACTGAAGCTTTCTTT. The full variable domain, with the rest looked up from reference TRBV29-1 and TRBJ1-1, is SAVISQKPSRDICQRGTSLTIQCQVDSQVTMMFWYRQQPGQSLTLIATANQGSEATYESGFVIDKFPISRPNLTFSTLTVSNMSPEDSSIYLCSVLRGGNTEAFFGQGTRLTVV.

This clonotype appeared a single time. The chain employs TRBV29-1 and TRBJ2-2, with D maybe TRBD1 (6 bases). Germline lookup yields CDR1 SQVTM and CDR2 ANQGSEA. The CDR3 consists of 13 residues. Trimming took 5 bases from V and 6 from J, leaving 13 bases between them. The DNA for the CDR3 is TGCAGCGTTCCCGGACAGTACGCCGGGGAGCTGTTTTTT. Its translation is CSVPGQYAGELFF.

This chain links TRBV18 with TRBJ1-2; D is unresolved. CDR1 is KGHSH, CDR2 LQKENI, per germline. V was trimmed by 1 base and J by 6 bases, leaving 12 bases between them. This CDR3 is built from 14 residues. CDR3 sequence (DNA): TGTGCCAGCTCACCACGGACCCAGCAGAATGGCTACACCTTC. Its translation is CASSPRTQQNGYTF.

Only a few counts were recorded for this clonotype. The genes are TRBV9 and TRBJ1-1; D might be TRBD1 (5 bases). Trimming took off 3 bases at V and 5 bases at J, with 14 bases between the two ends. CDR1 and CDR2 from the germline V gene are SGDLS and YYNGEE. This CDR3 is 14 amino acids long. CDR3 nucleotide sequence: TGTGCCAGCAGCGGGTCGGGGCGGGGAACTGAAGCTTTCTTT. Protein: CASSGSGRGTEAFF.

This clonotype was detected only a few times. CDR3 coding DNA: TGCGCCAGCAGCCAAGTCGGGACTAGGCCAGATACGCAGTATTTT. This codes for CASSQVGTRPDTQYF. This rearrangement joins TRBV4-1 to TRBJ2-3, with TRBD2 identical over 8 bases. The length of the CDR3 is 15 residues. Germline V gives CDR1 MGHRA, CDR2 YSYEKL. V was pared by 1 base and J by 4 bases, with 4 bases of the junction left unmatched.

V gene TRBV5-8 combines with J gene TRBJ1-2, with D unresolved. The germline CDR1 and CDR2 sequences are SGHTS and YDEGEE. With 0 bases removed from V and 5 bases from J, the gap between germline ends came to 11 bases. The CDR3 consists of 14 residues. The CDR3 DNA sequence: TGTGCCAGCAGCTTGGGGGGTGGGCCATATGGCTACACCTTC. Protein product: CASSLGGGPYGYTF.

This clonotype was found many times. The chain carries TRBV19 and TRBJ2-1; 9 positions match TRBD1. There are 15 residues in the CDR3. Trimming cost V 5 bases and J 4 bases; bases outside gene matches: 6. Germline lookup yields CDR1 LNHDA and CDR2 SQIVND (reference sequence). DNA of the CDR3: TGTGCCAGTAGTTATGGGACAGGGATTTACAATGAGCAGTTCTTC. Encoded protein: CASSYGTGIYNEQFF.

The chain employs TRBV5-1 and TRBJ1-2; D unclear. The CDR3 loop spans 13 amino acids. The germline V and J ends were trimmed by 0 bases and 4 bases, with 7 bases remaining between them. Germline CDR1 SGHRS, CDR2 YFSETQ. The CDR3, as DNA: TGCGCCAGCAGCTTGGAGCCACCCTATGGCTACACCTTC. It is translated as CASSLEPPYGYTF.

This chain connects TRBV10-3 to TRBJ2-3; D is undetermined. V was clipped by 1 base and J by 3 bases, with 14 bases between them. The CDR3 is 16 amino acids. Germline-derived CDR1 and CDR2 are ENHRY and SYGVKD. The CDR3 loop reads CAISEFLAADTDTQYF. The CDR3 nucleotides read TGTGCCATCAGTGAGTTTCTGGCAGCAGATACAGATACGCAGTATTTT.

In this sample, this clonotype turned up many times. The chain uses TRBV10-2 and TRBJ2-2; D may be TRBD1 or TRBD2 (5 bases each). Trimming removed 3 bases from V and 11 bases from J, with 16 bases in between. CDR3 length: 14 amino acids. Germline CDR1 WSHSY, CDR2 SAAADI. CDR3 region: CASSDQHRGRELFF. For the CDR3, the DNA is TGCGCCAGCAGTGATCAGCACCGGGGACGAGAGCTGTTTTTT.

In its sample, this clonotype was seen a few times. The chain recombines TRBV27 with TRBJ1-1; D is unresolved. Germline CDR1 reads MNHEY; CDR2 reads SMNVEV (reference sequence). V lost 3 bases and J 3 bases, leaving 8 bases between the germline ends. This CDR3 is 13 amino acids long. CDR3 region: CASSFVRYTEAFF. The CDR3 nucleotides are TGTGCCAGCAGTTTTGTGAGGTACACTGAAGCTTTCTTT.

This clonotype came up once. The rearrangement joins TRBV4-2 to TRBJ2-3; the match to TRBD2 covers 12 bases. CDR3 size: 16 residues. The ends lost 4 bases at V and 1 base at J; junction bases unmatched: 3. Germline CDR1 reads LGHNA; CDR2 reads YNFKEQ. CDR3 nucleotides: TGTGCCAGCAGCCCCAGGACTAGCGGGGGCACAGATACGCAGTATTTT. This sequence encodes CASSPRTSGGTDTQYF.

This sequence joins TRBV7-3 and TRBJ2-3; TRBD2 matches 10 bases. CDR3 size: 16 residues. Germline V lookup: CDR1 SGHTA, CDR2 FQGTGA. J lost 7 bases, V lost 1 base, and 8 bases had no gene match. CDR3 sequence (DNA): TGTGCCAGCAGCTTAAATCCTAGCGGGAGTTTGTATACGCAGTATTTT. This translates into CASSLNPSGSLYTQYF.